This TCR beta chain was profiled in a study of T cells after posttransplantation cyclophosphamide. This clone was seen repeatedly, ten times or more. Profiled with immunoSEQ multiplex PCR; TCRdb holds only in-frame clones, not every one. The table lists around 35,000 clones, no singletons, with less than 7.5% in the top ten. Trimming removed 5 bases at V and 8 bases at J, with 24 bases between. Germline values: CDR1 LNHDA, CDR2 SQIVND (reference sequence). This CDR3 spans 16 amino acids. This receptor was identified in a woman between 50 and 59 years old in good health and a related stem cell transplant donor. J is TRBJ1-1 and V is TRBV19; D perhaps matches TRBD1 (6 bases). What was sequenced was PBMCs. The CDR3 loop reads CASSLGTPRRDKEAFF. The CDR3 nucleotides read TGTGCCAGTAGTTTAGGGACACCCCGTCGGGATAAAGAAGCTTTCTTT.